The rows below give T cell receptor beta chains drawn from one sample of a study of blood T cell repertoires in COVID-19. Generated by immunoSEQ multiplex PCR, the TCRdb table keeps only in-frame clones and is missing some. The top ten hold approximately 8% of the sample, which has about 200,000 clones, 65% to 85% seen once. Specimen: peripheral blood. The receptors shown here come from an elderly woman with acute or convalescent COVID-19. The CDR3 runs from the conserved cysteine through the conserved F or W. A D gene is named only where the DNA matches it firmly. Size is omitted from some rows. Given values are once, few, many or a class for expanded clones.

d_gene,v_gene,abundance,j_gene,CDR3nt,CDR3aa
.,TRBV7-2,.,TRBJ1-5,TGTGCCAGCAGCTTAGGGGGGGATCAGCCCCAGCATTTT,CASSLGGDQPQHF
.,TRBV15,.,TRBJ1-2,TGTGCCACCAGCAGAGAACAGGAGTTCTATGGCTACACCTTC,CATSREQEFYGYTF
TRBD1,TRBV18,.,TRBJ2-7,TGTGCCAGCTCGGGGCCGGACAGGGTCTACGAGCAGTACTTC,CASSGPDRVYEQYF
TRBD1,TRBV19,.,TRBJ2-5,TGTGCCAGTAGTGCCGGGACAGGGCTCCAAGAGACCCAGTACTTC,CASSAGTGLQETQYF
.,TRBV10-3,once,TRBJ2-5,TGTGCCATCAGTGCGGGACACAGGTTTCAAGAGACCCAGTACTTC,CAISAGHRFQETQYF
TRBD2,TRBV5-5,few,TRBJ2-1,TGTGCCAGCAGCTTGGCCTCTAGCGGGAGGGCCTCCTACAATGAGCAGTTCTTC,CASSLASSGRASYNEQFF
TRBD1,TRBV28,once,TRBJ2-7,TGTGCCAGCAGTTTGCGACAGGGAAACTACGAGCAGTACTTC,CASSLRQGNYEQYF
TRBD1,TRBV5-1,.,TRBJ1-1,TGCGCCAGCAGCCCAGGGACAGGGGCGGGAGGTTTCTTT,CASSPGTGAGGFF
TRBD1,TRBV6-2/TRBV6-3,.,TRBJ2-2,TGTGCCAGCAGTTTCCGACAGGGGTTGAACACCGGGGAGCTGTTTTTT,CASSFRQGLNTGELFF
TRBD2,TRBV7-2,.,TRBJ2-1,TGTGCCAGCAGCTTAGTCTTGGGGACTAGCGCCCCGCCCCACCAGTTCTTC,CASSLVLGTSAPPHQFF
.,TRBV7-2,.,TRBJ1-1,TGTGCCAGCAGCTATTCGATTCAGGCGAACACTGAAGCTTTCTTT,CASSYSIQANTEAFF
.,TRBV27,once,TRBJ1-1,TGTGCCAGCAGTTTATTATGGGGGGCGGGAGGTAACACTGAAGCTTTCTTT,CASSLLWGAGGNTEAFF
.,TRBV6-5,.,TRBJ1-1,TGTGCCAGCAGTCGGGGGACGGAGAACACTGAAGCTTTCTTT,CASSRGTENTEAFF
.,TRBV7-9,.,TRBJ2-5,TGTGCCAGCAGCTACAGCACGGAGACCCAGTACTTC,CASSYSTETQYF
.,TRBV21-1,once,TRBJ1-6,TGTGCCAGCAGCAAATGGACCTCGGGGACTAATAATTCACCCCTCCACTTT,CASSKWTSGTNNSPLHF
TRBD2,TRBV3-1/TRBV3-2,.,TRBJ2-7,TGTGCCAGCAGCCCCGAGGCTAGCGGGGGTTACGAGCAGTACTTC,CASSPEASGGYEQYF
.,TRBV21-1,.,TRBJ2-5,TGTGCCAGCAGCAAGCGGGGAAGGGAGACCCAGTACTTC,CASSKRGRETQYF
TRBD1,TRBV3-1/TRBV3-2,.,TRBJ1-1,TGTGCCAGCTCCCGACAGGGCAACACTGAAGCTTTCTTT,CASSRQGNTEAFF
.,TRBV28,.,TRBJ2-7,TGTGCCAGCACCTCCCGCGGTAGCGAGCAGTACTTC,CASTSRGSEQYF
.,TRBV2,.,TRBJ2-3,TGTGCCAGCAGCGAATCGGCCGGAGGCACAGATACGCAGTATTTT,CASSESAGGTDTQYF
TRBD1,TRBV11-3,.,TRBJ2-5,TGTGCCAGCAGCTCGGGACAGGGGGGCGAGACCCAGTACTTC,CASSSGQGGETQYF
.,TRBV11-2,.,TRBJ1-2,TGTGCCAGCAGCCCCCTCCTGGGCAACTATGGCTACACCTTC,CASSPLLGNYGYTF
TRBD1,TRBV27,.,TRBJ2-1,TGTGCCAGCAGTTGGGGACAGCGAAATGAGCAGTTCTTC,CASSWGQRNEQFF
TRBD2,TRBV3-1/TRBV3-2,.,TRBJ2-7,TGTGCCAGCAGCCGGTACGGACTAGCGGGGTCCTACGAGCAGTACTTC,CASSRYGLAGSYEQYF
TRBD2,TRBV27,.,TRBJ2-5,TGTGCCAGCAGTCCCTGGACTAGCGGAGAGACCCAGTACTTC,CASSPWTSGETQYF
.,TRBV11-2,once,TRBJ2-3,TGTGCCAGCAGCCCGGGGGGCCAGGCAGATACGCAGTATTTT,CASSPGGQADTQYF
TRBD2,TRBV7-9,.,TRBJ2-1,TGTGCCAGCAGCTTAGCGGGGGGGGACAATGAGCAGTTCTTC,CASSLAGGDNEQFF
TRBD2,TRBV28,.,TRBJ2-1,TGTGCCAGCAGCTCGACTAGCCGGGAGAGGTTCTTC,CASSSTSRERFF